This entry describes one TCR beta chain. The antigen is undetermined. The data are from a study of T cell responses to AZD1222 COVID-19 vaccine. The overall study: Samples with a second dose at about 4 or about 12 weeks were pooled together.

Whole-study results and caveats: Researchers report vaccine-associated CD4 TCRs spanning spike, with dominance at 160-218 and 743-854. White British people made up most donors, females outnumbered males, and clonal diversity was possibly underestimated. The repertoires were collected only after the peak T cell response.

The assay was immunoSEQ multiplex PCR, and TCRdb's table has in-frame clones only and misses some. The sample lists approximately 110,000 clones; 85% to 90% were seen once. From germline, CDR1 is SGDLS and CDR2 YYNGEE. The ends lost 3 bases at V and 0 bases at J; junction bases unmatched: 5. The CDR3 has 16 residues. The TCR comes from an adult in good health. The source material was peripheral blood, sampled on day 0 of AZD1222 vaccination. V usage is TRBV9 and J usage is TRBJ1-4; TRBD1 agrees at 7 bases. CDR3 nucleotide sequence: TGTGCCAGCAGCGCTACAGGGGACGCAACTAATGAAAAACTGTTTTTT. Amino acid sequence: CASSATGDATNEKLFF. The full variable domain, with the rest looked up from reference TRBV9 and TRBJ1-4, is DSGVTQTPKHLITATGQRVTLRCSPRSGDLSVYWYQQSLDQGLQFLIQYYNGEERAKGNILERFSAQQFPDLHSELNLSSLELGDSALYFCASSATGDATNEKLFFGSGTQLSVL.